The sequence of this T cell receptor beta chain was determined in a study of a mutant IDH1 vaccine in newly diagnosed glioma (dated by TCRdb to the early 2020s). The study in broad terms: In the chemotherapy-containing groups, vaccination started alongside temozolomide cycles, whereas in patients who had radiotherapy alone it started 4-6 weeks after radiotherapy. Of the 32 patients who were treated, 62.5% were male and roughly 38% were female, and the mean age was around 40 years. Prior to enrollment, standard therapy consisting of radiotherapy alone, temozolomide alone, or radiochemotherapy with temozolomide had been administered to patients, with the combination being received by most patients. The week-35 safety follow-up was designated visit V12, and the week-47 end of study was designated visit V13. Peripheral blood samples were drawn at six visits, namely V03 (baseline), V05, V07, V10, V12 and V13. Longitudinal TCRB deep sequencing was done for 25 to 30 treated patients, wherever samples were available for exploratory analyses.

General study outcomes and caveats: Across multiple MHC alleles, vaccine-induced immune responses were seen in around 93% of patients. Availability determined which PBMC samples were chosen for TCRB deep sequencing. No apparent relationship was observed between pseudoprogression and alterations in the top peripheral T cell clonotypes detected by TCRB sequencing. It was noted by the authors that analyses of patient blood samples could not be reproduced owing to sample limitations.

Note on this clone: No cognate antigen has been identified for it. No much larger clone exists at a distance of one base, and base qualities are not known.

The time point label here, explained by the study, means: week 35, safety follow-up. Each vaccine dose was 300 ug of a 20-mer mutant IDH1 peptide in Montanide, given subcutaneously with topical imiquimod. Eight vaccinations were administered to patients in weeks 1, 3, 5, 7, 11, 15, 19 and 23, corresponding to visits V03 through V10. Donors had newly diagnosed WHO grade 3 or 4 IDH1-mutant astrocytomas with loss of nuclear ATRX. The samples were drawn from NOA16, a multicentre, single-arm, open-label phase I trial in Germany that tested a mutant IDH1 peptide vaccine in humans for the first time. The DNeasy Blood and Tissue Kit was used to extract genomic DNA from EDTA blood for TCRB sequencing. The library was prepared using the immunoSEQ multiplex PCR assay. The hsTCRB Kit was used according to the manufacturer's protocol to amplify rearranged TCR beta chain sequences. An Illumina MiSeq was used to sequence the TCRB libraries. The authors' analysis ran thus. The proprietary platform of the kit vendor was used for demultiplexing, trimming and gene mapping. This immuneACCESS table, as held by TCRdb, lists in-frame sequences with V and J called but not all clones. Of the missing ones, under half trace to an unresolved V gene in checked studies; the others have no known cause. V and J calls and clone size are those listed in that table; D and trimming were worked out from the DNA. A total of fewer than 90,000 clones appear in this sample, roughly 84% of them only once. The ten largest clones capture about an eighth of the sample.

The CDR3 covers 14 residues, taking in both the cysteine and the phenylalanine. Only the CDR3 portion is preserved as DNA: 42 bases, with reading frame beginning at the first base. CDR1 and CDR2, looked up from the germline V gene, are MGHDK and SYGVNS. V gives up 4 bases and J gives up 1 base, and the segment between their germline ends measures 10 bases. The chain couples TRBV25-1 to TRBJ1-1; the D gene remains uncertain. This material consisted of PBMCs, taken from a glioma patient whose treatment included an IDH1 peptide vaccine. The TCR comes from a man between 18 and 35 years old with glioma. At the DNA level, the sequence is TGTGCCAGCAGTGCCCCCCCAGGGAACACTGAAGCTTTCTTT. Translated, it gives CASSAPPGNTEAFF.